A single sample gave rise to the 9 T cell receptor beta chains below, sequenced in a study of shared clonotypes between healthy human individuals. The naive CD8 fraction comprised CD45RO-negative cells positively selected for CCR7 and excluded terminally differentiated effector memory CD45RA+ cells. The method was immunoSEQ multiplex PCR; TCRdb's version includes in-frame clones alone and lacks a portion of them. The sample records around 2.1 million clones, about 92% being singletons. The sample was naive CD8+ T cells from PBMCs. These receptors all stem from a man younger than 30 in good health. Some clones in this sample may be carry-over from other donors' samples.

V is TRBV29-1 and J is TRBJ1-1; possible D gene TRBD1, 5 bases. The CDR3 spans 12 residues. Trimming removed 5 bases from V and 1 base from J, with 8 bases in between. The germline gives CDR1 SQVTM, CDR2 ANQGSEA. The DNA for the CDR3 is TGCAGCGTTTGGGGGGGGAACACTGAAGCTTTCTTT. It specifies CSVWGGNTEAFF.

J is TRBJ2-7 and V is TRBV6-1; D ambiguous. V was clipped by 6 bases and J by 3 bases, with 15 bases between them. The CDR3 extends over 14 amino acids. CDR1 MNHNS and CDR2 SASEGT come from the germline V gene. CDR3 protein: CASSQIGLNYEQYF. The DNA of the CDR3 is TGTGCCAGCAGCCAGATAGGGTTGAACTACGAGCAGTACTTC.

This clone has a single count. The chain is built from TRBV27 and TRBJ2-7; TRBD2 matches 8 bases. The ends lost 5 bases at V and 2 bases at J; junction bases unmatched: 5. CDR1 MNHEY and CDR2 SMNVEV come from the germline V gene (reference sequence). CDR3 length: 14 residues. Here the CDR3 reads CASSQLAGTYEQYF. The CDR3 nucleotides read TGTGCCAGCAGTCAGCTAGCGGGTACCTACGAGCAGTACTTC.

V and J are TRBV19 and TRBJ2-6; a possible D gene is TRBD2 (5 bases). Germline V CDR1 and CDR2: LNHDA, SQIVND (reference sequence). The V and J ends lost 3 bases and 2 bases respectively, with 17 bases between them. The CDR3 sequence is 18 residues long. CDR3: CASSMEEEEVPGANVLTF. CDR3 nucleotides: TGTGCCAGTAGTATGGAGGAGGAAGAAGTCCCTGGGGCCAACGTCCTGACTTTC.

This clone was seen a single time. This sequence joins TRBV6-5 and TRBJ2-3; no definite D call. Trimming stripped 7 bases from V and 8 bases from J, with 22 bases between. The CDR3 sequence is 15 residues long. Per germline, CDR1 MNHEY and CDR2 SVGAGI. This CDR3 is CASTPPGPLGGTQYF. As DNA, the CDR3 is TGTGCCAGCACCCCCCCCGGACCGTTAGGCGGTACGCAGTATTTT.

The chain employs TRBV5-6 and TRBJ1-1; 10 nucleotides agree with TRBD1. The CDR3 consists of 17 residues. The V and J ends lost 3 bases and 0 bases, in that order; junction bases with no gene match: 8. Germline V lookup: CDR1 SGHDT, CDR2 YYEEEE. CDR3 coding DNA: TGTGCCAGCAGCTCCTCCTGGGACAGGGGCCTGAACACTGAAGCTTTCTTT. This gives the protein CASSSSWDRGLNTEAFF.

This chain connects TRBV29-1 to TRBJ2-1; 9 positions agree with TRBD2. The junction had 6 bases not matched to a gene; V was cut back by 1 base and J by 2 bases. Looked up from germline, CDR1 is SQVTM and CDR2 is ANQGSEA. The CDR3 extends over 16 amino acids. DNA for the CDR3: TGCAGCGTTGAAGGGTCCGTAGCGGGAGCCTACAATGAGCAGTTCTTC. Residues: CSVEGSVAGAYNEQFF.

This chain links TRBV6-5 with TRBJ2-3; possible D gene TRBD1, 6 bases. The V gene lost 0 bases and the J gene lost 4 bases, with 14 bases spanning the gap. Germline CDR1 MNHEY, CDR2 SVGAGI. This CDR3 is built from 16 residues. CDR3 sequence (DNA): TGTGCCAGCAGTTACTCGCGTCAGGGGTGGGCAGATACGCAGTATTTT. This encodes CASSYSRQGWADTQYF.

J is TRBJ1-1 and V is TRBV27; D unresolved. This CDR3 spans 16 amino acids. Trimming took 1 base from V and 4 from J, leaving 16 bases between them. Germline CDR1 MNHEY, CDR2 SMNVEV (reference sequence). For the CDR3, the DNA is TGTGCCAGCAGTTTATTTTATGAGTCGGGTCGCACTGAAGCTTTCTTT. This translates into CASSLFYESGRTEAFF.